The 31 T cell receptor beta chains listed next were all sequenced from one sample in a study of T-cell reconstitution after alpha-beta-depleted transplantation in children. Preparing the TCRbeta library involved the use of unique molecular identifiers. MiXCR, applied by TCRdb to the PCR reads, yields one record per CDR3 protein. The repertoire holds some 290,000 distinct CDR3 sequences, 9.9% seen once, with roughly a tenth in the top ten. The source was PBMCs from the stem cell graft donor, collected from the stem cell graft. The receptors were sampled from a human donor who donated a stem cell graft to a child with SCID.

This chain links TRBV12-3 or TRBV12-4 with TRBJ2-1, with a tentative D call TRBD2 (7 bases). Trimming pared 3 bases from V and 4 bases from J, leaving 13 bases between. This CDR3 comprises 15 residues. As DNA, the CDR3 is TGTGCCAGCAGTTTGAAGGGGAGGGGGTACAATGAGCAGTTCTTC. It encodes CASSLKGRGYNEQFF.

This clonotype was found many times. The chain employs TRBV10-3 and TRBJ2-3; no definite D call. Germline CDR1 and CDR2: ENHRY and SYGVKD. V lost 6 bases and J 0 bases, leaving 10 bases between the germline ends. The CDR3 has 14 residues. The CDR3: CAISALASTDTQYF. The CDR3 DNA follows: TGTGCCATCAGCGCCCTGGCGAGCACAGATACGCAGTATTTT.

This clonotype occurred many times. This chain links TRBV6-6 with TRBJ1-4; 8 bases are shared with TRBD1. The V gene's germline CDR1 is MNHNY and CDR2 SVGAGI (reference sequence). The length of the CDR3 is 14 residues. The V gene end was trimmed by 4 bases and the J gene end by 11 bases; junction bases not matched to a gene: 9. CDR3 residues: CASSSAPDRDKLFF. The CDR3 DNA follows: TGTGCCAGCAGTTCCGCGCCGGACAGGGATAAACTGTTTTTT.

This clonotype was detected a few times. The chain uses TRBV9 and TRBJ2-1, with TRBD2 matching 7 bases. Trimming at V came to 4 bases and at J to 8 bases, leaving 12 bases not matched to a gene. Germline values: CDR1 SGDLS, CDR2 YYNGEE. CDR3 length: 15 residues. The CDR3 sequence is CASSPPFSGLYEQFF. CDR3 nucleotide sequence: TGTGCCAGCAGCCCACCTTTTTCGGGACTATATGAGCAGTTCTTC.

Many counts were recorded for this clonotype. The CDR3 nucleotides are TGCGCCAGCAGCTTGTCCACAGCCTCTGGGGCCAACGTCCTGACTTTC. Translating gives CASSLSTASGANVLTF. This chain links TRBV5-1 with TRBJ2-6; D not resolved. V dropped 1 base and J dropped 0 bases, with 8 bases sitting between them. The CDR3 sequence is 16 residues long. Germline V gives CDR1 SGHRS, CDR2 YFSETQ.

V and J are TRBV20-1 and TRBJ2-5; TRBD1 matches 9 bases. CDR1 and CDR2 (germline): DFQATT, SNEGSKA (reference sequence). This CDR3 is 13 amino acids long. V trimming: 1 base; J trimming: 5 bases; junction bases outside the gene matches: 2. This chain's CDR3 is CSARGQGGETQYF. Here the CDR3 DNA reads TGCAGTGCTAGAGGACAGGGGGGGGAGACCCAGTACTTC.

A few counts support this clonotype. The rearrangement uses TRBV5-1 and TRBJ2-2, with D tentatively TRBD1 (6 bases). The V gene lost 0 bases and the J gene lost 4 bases, with 31 bases spanning the gap. CDR1 SGHRS and CDR2 YFSETQ come from the germline V gene. This CDR3 comprises 22 residues. In DNA, the CDR3 is TGCGCCAGCAGCTTGGACCTGAGGCAGGGACACCCACAGCCACGGGGCACCGGGGAGCTGTTTTTT. This gives the protein CASSLDLRQGHPQPRGTGELFF.

This clonotype was seen more than once but under ten times. J is TRBJ1-6 and V is TRBV20-1; a weak D match, TRBD1 (6 bases). Germline V gene sequence: CDR1 DFQATT, CDR2 SNEGSKA (reference sequence). Trimming took 6 bases from V and 4 from J, leaving 13 bases between them. The CDR3 runs 14 residues. CDR3 amino acids: CSAEGQSYNSPLHF. The CDR3 DNA sequence: TGCAGTGCAGAAGGACAGTCATATAATTCACCCCTCCACTTT.

This clonotype has just a few counts. The genes are TRBV11-2 and TRBJ2-3, with TRBD1 identical over 8 bases. Germline trimming cut 8 bases from V and 2 bases from J; bases unmatched to any gene: 9. The CDR3 is 15 residues long. CDR1 is SGHAT and CDR2 is FQNNGV in the germline V gene. This CDR3 is CASGDWTGFTDTQYF. The DNA for the CDR3 is TGTGCCAGCGGGGACTGGACAGGGTTCACAGATACGCAGTATTTT.

This clonotype has ten or more counts. This chain joins TRBV5-1 and TRBJ2-3, with D possibly matching TRBD2 (5 bases). V lost 2 bases and J 0 bases, leaving 10 bases between the germline ends. The germline CDR1 and CDR2 sequences are SGHRS and YFSETQ. There are 15 residues in the CDR3. CDR3 in amino acids: CASSLGGPSTDTQYF. The CDR3 coding sequence is TGCGCCAGCAGCTTAGGAGGACCTAGCACAGATACGCAGTATTTT.

V usage is TRBV20-1 and J usage is TRBJ2-1, with D possibly matching TRBD1 (6 bases). V gave up 3 bases and J gave up 10 bases, with 7 bases separating them. CDR3 length equals 10 residues. Germline V gene lookup returns CDR1 DFQATT and CDR2 SNEGSKA (reference sequence). For the CDR3, the DNA is TGCAGTGCTAGCAGGGGAGAGCAGTTCTTC. Translating gives CSASRGEQFF.

The V call is TRBV12-3 or TRBV12-4, the J call TRBJ1-2; D gene uncertain. This CDR3 comprises 17 residues. The V end was cut by 3 bases, the J end by 6 bases, with 23 bases between. The CDR3 loop reads CASSLVREFSIWDGYTF. As DNA, the CDR3 is TGTGCCAGCAGTTTGGTTAGGGAATTCTCTATTTGGGATGGCTACACCTTC.

This clonotype appeared many times. The chain uses TRBV12-3 or TRBV12-4 and TRBJ1-5, with 12 bases matching TRBD1. V dropped 3 bases and J dropped 4; count of bases not matched to a gene: 4. This CDR3 contains 16 residues. The CDR3 nucleotides are TGTGCCAGCAGTTTGGGACAGGGGGCGCGGAATCAGCCCCAGCATTTT. This encodes CASSLGQGARNQPQHF.

This clonotype was found a few times. V usage is TRBV6-5 and J usage is TRBJ2-7, with D unresolved. V was pared by 2 bases and J by 3 bases, with 5 bases between. In germline, CDR1 is MNHEY, CDR2 SVGAGI. There are 12 residues in the CDR3. DNA for the CDR3: TGTGCCAGCAGTTACGGGATCTACGAGCAGTACTTC. Protein: CASSYGIYEQYF.

This clonotype was recorded many times. The rearrangement links TRBV5-1 to TRBJ2-1; a weak D match, TRBD1 (6 bases). The CDR3 extends over 15 amino acids. CDR1 and CDR2 (germline): SGHRS, YFSETQ. The germline V and J ends were trimmed by 5 bases and 3 bases, with 15 bases remaining between them. The CDR3 loop is CASSLTEGHYNEQFF. CDR3 sequence (DNA): TGCGCCAGCAGTTTGACAGAGGGACACTACAATGAGCAGTTCTTC.

On this clonotype: One end of the junction does not line up with germline, which may come from a read error. This chain joins TRBV5-1 and TRBJ2-2, with 9 bases fitting TRBD2. CDR1 and CDR2 from the germline V gene are SGHRS and YFSETQ. This CDR3 is 17 amino acids long. The CDR3 coding sequence is TGCGCCAGCAGCCCCCGAGGCGGGGGGGCGGTCACCGGGGACCTGTTTTTT. Its protein product is CASSPRGGGAVTGDLFF.

V usage is TRBV7-4 and J usage is TRBJ1-4; weak D call: TRBD1 (6 bases). This CDR3 spans 16 amino acids. Germline values: CDR1 SGHVT, CDR2 SQSDAQ. V lost 7 bases, J lost 3 bases, and 18 bases lay in between. CDR3 sequence reads: CASTLTRAGANEKLFF. CDR3 sequence (DNA): TGTGCCAGCACCCTGACCCGCGCAGGGGCTAATGAAAAACTGTTTTTT.

This clonotype was picked up a small number of times. The V and J genes are TRBV5-1 and TRBJ2-5, with TRBD1 identical over 9 bases. In germline, CDR1 is SGHRS, CDR2 YFSETQ. This CDR3 has 14 residues. Germline trimming cut 4 bases from V and 5 bases from J; bases unmatched to any gene: 6. The CDR3 DNA is TGCGCCAGCAGCGAGACAGGGGGAGGCGAGACCCAGTACTTC. Its protein product is CASSETGGGETQYF.

This clonotype was seen a handful of times. V gene TRBV7-8 combines with J gene TRBJ2-5; TRBD1 might be the D (6 bases). From germline, CDR1 is SGHVS and CDR2 FQNEAQ. V was shortened by 5 bases and J by 4 bases, with 17 bases between the two germline ends. This CDR3 comprises 15 residues. CDR3 residues: CASSLGDKWRETQYF. The CDR3 nucleotides read TGTGCCAGCAGCCTGGGGGACAAATGGAGAGAGACCCAGTACTTC.

CDR3 sequence reads: CASSWAGEVNQPQHF. For the CDR3, the DNA is TGTGCCAGCTCTTGGGCAGGGGAGGTGAATCAGCCCCAGCATTTT. The gene calls are TRBV12-3 or TRBV12-4 and TRBJ1-5; D is possibly TRBD1 (6 bases). The CDR3 covers 15 residues. V gave up 8 bases and J gave up 4 bases, with 18 bases separating them.

This clonotype has more than one count but fewer than ten. Germline and junction disagree at one end, which may indicate a read error. This chain connects TRBV24-1 to TRBJ2-2; D tentatively reads TRBD1 or TRBD2 (6 bases each). The CDR3 spans 11 residues. CDR1 is KGHDR and CDR2 is SFDVKD in the germline V gene. CDR3 DNA: TGTGCCACCAGCGCAAGGGGGGAGCAGTTTTTT. It encodes CATSARGEQFF.

This clonotype was recorded a few times. The chain carries TRBV20-1 and TRBJ1-4; D gene uncertain. Trimming removed 3 bases at V and 4 bases at J, with 9 bases between. The CDR3 spans 13 residues. In germline, CDR1 is DFQATT, CDR2 SNEGSKA (reference sequence). CDR3 sequence (DNA): TGCAGTGCTAGTTTGGGGTTTAATGAAAAACTGTTTTTT. As protein: CSASLGFNEKLFF.

This clonotype was counted once. The V gene is TRBV7-9, the J gene TRBJ2-3; a possible D gene is TRBD1 (5 bases). V was shortened by 0 bases and J by 2 bases, with 9 bases between the two germline ends. CDR1 and CDR2 (germline): SEHNR, FQNEAQ (reference sequence). The CDR3 is 15 amino acids. The CDR3 sequence: CASSLADMDTDTQYF. The CDR3 DNA reads as TGTGCCAGCAGCTTAGCGGACATGGACACAGATACGCAGTATTTT.

The chain links TRBV7-2 to TRBJ2-1, with D perhaps matching TRBD2 (5 bases). The CDR3 sequence is 15 residues long. Germline-derived CDR1 and CDR2 are SGHTA and FQGNSA. V lost 2 bases, J lost 4 bases, and 12 bases lay in between. CDR3 coding DNA: TGTGCCAGCAGCTTAACTAGAGGCAAATACAATGAGCAGTTCTTC. It yields the protein CASSLTRGKYNEQFF.

The rearrangement joins TRBV5-1 to TRBJ1-1; TRBD1 agrees at 8 bases. CDR3 size: 15 residues. J lost 4 bases, V lost 4 bases, and 9 bases had no gene match. Germline V gives CDR1 SGHRS, CDR2 YFSETQ. This chain's CDR3 is CASSLFRQGTTEAFF. The CDR3 DNA reads as TGCGCCAGCAGCCTATTTCGACAGGGGACCACTGAAGCTTTCTTT.

The V gene is TRBV5-1, the J gene TRBJ1-4; 7 bases map to TRBD1. CDR3 size: 15 residues. V was pared by 3 bases and J by 5 bases, with 7 bases of the junction left unmatched. Germline V gene data show CDR1 as SGHRS and CDR2 as YFSETQ. CDR3 residues: CASSSRDSQNEKLFF. DNA of the CDR3: TGCGCCAGCAGCTCCCGGGACAGCCAGAATGAAAAACTGTTTTTT.

This rearrangement joins TRBV7-9 to TRBJ2-1, with 8 bases that match TRBD1. Germline CDR1 SEHNR, CDR2 FQNEAQ (reference sequence). The CDR3 runs 15 residues. With 4 bases clipped from V and 5 bases from J, the junction kept 7 bases outside the gene matches. The CDR3 spells CASSSIGQGNNEQFF. Here the CDR3 DNA reads TGTGCCAGCAGCTCCATAGGACAGGGTAACAATGAGCAGTTCTTC.

The chain is built from TRBV6-5 and TRBJ2-7, with TRBD1 identical over 9 bases. The J segment lost 2 bases and the V segment lost 5 bases, leaving 4 bases of the junction unmatched. This CDR3 is built from 14 residues. CDR1 MNHEY and CDR2 SVGAGI come from the germline V gene. The DNA for the CDR3 is TGTGCCAGCAGTCGACAGGGGGAAACCTACGAGCAGTACTTC. The encoded protein is CASSRQGETYEQYF.

This clonotype was counted a few times. V usage is TRBV6-5 and J usage is TRBJ1-5; D not certain. The germline gives CDR1 MNHEY, CDR2 SVGAGI. The V end was cut by 0 bases, the J end by 5 bases, with 11 bases between. CDR3 length equals 15 residues. The CDR3 is CASSYSIGFDQPQHF. The CDR3 DNA reads TGTGCCAGCAGTTACTCGATAGGGTTCGATCAGCCCCAGCATTTT.

This clonotype was detected ten times or more. The CDR3: CASSFEEKETQYF. The CDR3 region has the DNA TGTGCCAGCAGTTTTGAGGAAAAAGAGACCCAGTACTTC. The chain is built from TRBV12-3 or TRBV12-4 and TRBJ2-5, with D unresolved. V dropped 3 bases and J dropped 3 bases, with 8 bases sitting between them. The CDR3 is 13 amino acids.

The DNA for the CDR3 is TGTGCCAGCAGCCATCTTAGGAGGACAGGGACTTTCACAGATACGCAGTATTTT. Translating it yields CASSHLRRTGTFTDTQYF. This chain links TRBV3-1 with TRBJ2-3; 8 bases fit TRBD1. This CDR3 has 18 amino acids. After removal of 3 bases from V and 2 bases from J, the junction contained 13 bases not matched to a gene. The germline V gene has CDR1 LGHDT and CDR2 YNNKEL (reference sequence).